The present entry profiles one T cell receptor (beta chain) with its context. CDR1 is SGHKS, CDR2 YYEKEE, per germline (reference sequence). The CDR3 is made up of 14 amino acids. V lost 0 bases and J 12 bases, leaving 16 bases between the germline ends. The data were taken from a study of blood T cell repertoires in COVID-19. Original processing methods: Using reference gene primer amplification, nucleated cell counts were estimated. The assay was immunoSEQ multiplex PCR, and TCRdb's table has in-frame clones only and misses some. V and J calls and clone size are as listed in that table; D and trimming were resolved from the DNA. The data hold 110,000 to 150,000 clones, with more than 60% observed a single time.

This chain uses TRBV5-5 with TRBJ2-1, with D possibly matching TRBD2 (5 bases). What was sequenced was peripheral blood. The sequence derives from a man older than 75 with acute or convalescent COVID-19. Written as DNA, the CDR3 is TGTGCCAGCAGCTTGGGTTCGTGGGCGGGCGGGCAGTTCTTC. The encoded protein is CASSLGSWAGGQFF.